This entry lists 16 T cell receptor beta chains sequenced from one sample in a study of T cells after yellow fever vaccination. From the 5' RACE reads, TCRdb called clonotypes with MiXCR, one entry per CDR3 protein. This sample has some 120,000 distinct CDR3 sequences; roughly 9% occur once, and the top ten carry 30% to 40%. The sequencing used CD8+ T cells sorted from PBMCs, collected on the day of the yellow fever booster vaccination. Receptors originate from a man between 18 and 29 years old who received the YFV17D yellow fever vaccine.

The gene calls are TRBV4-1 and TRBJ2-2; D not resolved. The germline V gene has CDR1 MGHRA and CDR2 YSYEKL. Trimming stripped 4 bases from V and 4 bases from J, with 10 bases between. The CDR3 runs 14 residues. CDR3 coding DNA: TGCGCCAGCAGCCCGCGGATCCTCACCGGGGAGCTGTTTTTT. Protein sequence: CASSPRILTGELFF.

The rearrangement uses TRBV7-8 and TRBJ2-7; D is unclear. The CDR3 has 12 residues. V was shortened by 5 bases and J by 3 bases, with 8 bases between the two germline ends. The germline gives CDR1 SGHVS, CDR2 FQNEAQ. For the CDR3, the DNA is TGTGCCAGCAGCCTTAGCAGCTACGAGCAGTACTTC. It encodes CASSLSSYEQYF.

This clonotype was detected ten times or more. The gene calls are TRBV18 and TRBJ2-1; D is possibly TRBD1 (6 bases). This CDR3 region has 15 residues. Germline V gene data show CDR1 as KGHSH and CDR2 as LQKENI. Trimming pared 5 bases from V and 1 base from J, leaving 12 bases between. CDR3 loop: CASSYGQYSYNEQFF. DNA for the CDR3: TGTGCCAGCTCATATGGACAGTATTCCTACAATGAGCAGTTCTTC.

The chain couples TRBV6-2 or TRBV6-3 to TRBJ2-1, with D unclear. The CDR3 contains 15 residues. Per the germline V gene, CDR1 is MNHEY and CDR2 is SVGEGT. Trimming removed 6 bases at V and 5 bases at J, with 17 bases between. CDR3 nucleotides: TGTGCCAGCAGCCTAACCCTCCGAGGAGACAATGAGCAGTTCTTC. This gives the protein CASSLTLRGDNEQFF.

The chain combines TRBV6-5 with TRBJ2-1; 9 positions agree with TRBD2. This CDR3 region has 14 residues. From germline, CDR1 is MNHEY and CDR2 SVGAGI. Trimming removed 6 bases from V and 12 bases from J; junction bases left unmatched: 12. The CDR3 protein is CASSGTSSQLGQFF. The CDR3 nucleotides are TGTGCCAGCAGCGGGACTAGCTCCCAACTAGGGCAGTTCTTC.

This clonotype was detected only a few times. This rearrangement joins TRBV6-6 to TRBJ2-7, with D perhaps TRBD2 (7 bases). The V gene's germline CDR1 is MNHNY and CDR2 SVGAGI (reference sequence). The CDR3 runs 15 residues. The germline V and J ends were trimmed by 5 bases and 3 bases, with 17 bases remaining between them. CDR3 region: CASSHQQGGGYEQYV. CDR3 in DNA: TGTGCCAGCAGTCACCAACAGGGAGGGGGCTACGAGCAGTACGTC.

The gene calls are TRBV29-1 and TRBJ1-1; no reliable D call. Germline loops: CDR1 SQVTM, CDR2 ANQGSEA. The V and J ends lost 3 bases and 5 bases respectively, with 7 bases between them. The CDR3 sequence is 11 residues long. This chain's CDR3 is CSVDFGTEAFF. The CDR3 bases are TGCAGCGTTGATTTCGGGACTGAAGCTTTCTTT.

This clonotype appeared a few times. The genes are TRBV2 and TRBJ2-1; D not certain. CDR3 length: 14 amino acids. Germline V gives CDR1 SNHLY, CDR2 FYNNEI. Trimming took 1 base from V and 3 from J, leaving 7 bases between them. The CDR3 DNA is TGTGCCAGCAGTGAAGGAGGCAGCTACAATGAGCAGTTCTTC. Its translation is CASSEGGSYNEQFF.

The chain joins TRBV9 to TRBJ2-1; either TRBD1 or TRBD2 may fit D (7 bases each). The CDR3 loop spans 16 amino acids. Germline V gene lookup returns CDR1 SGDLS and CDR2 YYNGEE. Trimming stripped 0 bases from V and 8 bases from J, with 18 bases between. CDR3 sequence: CASSVDEGQRGYEQFF. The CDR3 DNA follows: TGTGCCAGCAGCGTAGATGAGGGACAGCGGGGCTATGAGCAGTTCTTC.

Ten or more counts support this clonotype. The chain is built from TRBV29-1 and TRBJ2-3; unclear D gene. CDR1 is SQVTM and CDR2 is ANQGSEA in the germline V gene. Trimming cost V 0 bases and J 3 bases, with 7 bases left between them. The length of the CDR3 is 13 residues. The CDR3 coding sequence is TGCAGCGTTGAAGATGACACAACAGATACGCAGTATTTT. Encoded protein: CSVEDDTTDTQYF.

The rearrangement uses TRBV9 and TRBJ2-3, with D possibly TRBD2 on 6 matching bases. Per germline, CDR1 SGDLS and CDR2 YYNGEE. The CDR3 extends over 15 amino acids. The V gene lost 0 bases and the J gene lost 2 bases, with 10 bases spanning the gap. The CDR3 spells CASSVGGDFTDTQYF. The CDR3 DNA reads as TGTGCCAGCAGCGTAGGAGGGGACTTCACAGATACGCAGTATTTT.

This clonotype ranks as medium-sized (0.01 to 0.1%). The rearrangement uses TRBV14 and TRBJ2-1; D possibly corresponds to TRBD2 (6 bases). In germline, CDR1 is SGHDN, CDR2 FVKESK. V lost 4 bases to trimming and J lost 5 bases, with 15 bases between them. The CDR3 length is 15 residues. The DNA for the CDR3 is TGTGCCAGCAGCCCCACTGGGACTTCCCACAATGAGCAGTTCTTC. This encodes CASSPTGTSHNEQFF.

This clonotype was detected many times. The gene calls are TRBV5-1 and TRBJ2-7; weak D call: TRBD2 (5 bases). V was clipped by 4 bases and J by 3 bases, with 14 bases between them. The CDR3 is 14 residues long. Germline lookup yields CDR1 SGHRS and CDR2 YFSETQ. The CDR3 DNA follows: TGCGCCAGCAGCGCCAGAGCCGGGGACTACGAGCAGTACGTC. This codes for CASSARAGDYEQYV.

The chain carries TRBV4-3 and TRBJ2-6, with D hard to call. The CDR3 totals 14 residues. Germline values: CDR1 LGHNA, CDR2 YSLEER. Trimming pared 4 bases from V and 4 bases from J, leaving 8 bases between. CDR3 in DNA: TGCGCCAGCAGCCCTCTTAGCGGGGCCAACGTCCTGACTTTC. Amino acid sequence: CASSPLSGANVLTF.

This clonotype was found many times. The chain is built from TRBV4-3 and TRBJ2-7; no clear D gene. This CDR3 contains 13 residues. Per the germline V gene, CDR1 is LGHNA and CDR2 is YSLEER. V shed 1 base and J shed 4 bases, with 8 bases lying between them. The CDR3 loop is CASSQVMGYEQYF. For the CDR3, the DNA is TGCGCCAGCAGCCAAGTCATGGGATACGAGCAGTACTTC.

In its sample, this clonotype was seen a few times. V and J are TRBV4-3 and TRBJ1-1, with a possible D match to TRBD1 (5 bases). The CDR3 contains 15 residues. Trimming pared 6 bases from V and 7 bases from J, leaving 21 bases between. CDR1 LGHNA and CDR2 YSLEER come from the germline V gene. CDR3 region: CASSPGTPGLGEAFF. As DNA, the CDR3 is TGCGCCAGCAGTCCTGGGACCCCGGGCCTGGGTGAAGCTTTCTTT.